Following are 23 T cell receptor beta chains from one sample sequenced in a study of T-cell reconstitution after alpha-beta-depleted transplantation in children. Unique molecular identifiers were used to barcode this TCRbeta library. TCRdb reanalysed the PCR reads using MiXCR and keeps one entry per CDR3 protein. This sample yields about 610,000 distinct CDR3 sequences, of which under 12% are seen a single time; around 4% belongs to the top ten. Sequenced material: PBMCs from the stem cell graft donor, taken from the stem cell graft. These receptors all stem from a human donor who donated a stem cell graft to a child with acute myeloid leukemia.

This clonotype occurred a few times. The chain recombines TRBV10-3 with TRBJ1-2; D is possibly TRBD1 (5 bases). Germline CDR1 ENHRY, CDR2 SYGVKD. The CDR3 spans 13 residues. V dropped 4 bases and J dropped 2 bases, with 8 bases sitting between them. Here the CDR3 DNA reads TGTGCCATCAGTGGGGACGCCAACTATGGCTACACCTTC. It yields the protein CAISGDANYGYTF.

This chain joins TRBV3-1 and TRBJ2-7; 8 bases match TRBD1. The CDR3 covers 15 residues. The V gene end was trimmed by 4 bases and the J gene end by 7 bases; junction bases not matched to a gene: 12. Per the germline V gene, CDR1 is LGHDT and CDR2 is YNNKEL (reference sequence). The CDR3 protein is CASSPIRTGIREQYF. The CDR3 coding sequence is TGTGCCAGCAGCCCCATCAGGACAGGGATAAGGGAGCAGTACTTC.

This clonotype was seen more than once but under ten times. V and J are TRBV9 and TRBJ2-7; 12 nucleotides agree with TRBD2. Germline V lookup: CDR1 SGDLS, CDR2 YYNGEE. V dropped 0 bases and J dropped 2; count of bases not matched to a gene: 0. There are 15 residues in the CDR3. CDR3 in amino acids: CASSVGTSGAYEQYF. CDR3 DNA: TGTGCCAGCAGCGTAGGGACTAGCGGGGCCTACGAGCAGTACTTC.

This clonotype was recorded at least ten times. The J gene is TRBJ2-2, the V gene TRBV15; 9 bases line up with TRBD2. This CDR3 has 16 residues. CDR1 is LNHNV, CDR2 YYDKDF, per germline (reference sequence). Losses at the gene ends were 1 base for V and 0 bases for J; bases not matched to a gene: 0. As DNA, the CDR3 is TGTGCCACCAGCAGAGGACTAGCGGCGAACACCGGGGAGCTGTTTTTT. This codes for CATSRGLAANTGELFF. Together with reference TRBV15 and TRBJ2-2, the CDR3 gives the full variable domain: DAMVIQNPRYQVTQFGKPVTLSCSQTLNHNVMYWYQQKSSQAPKLLFHYYDKDFNNEADTPDNFQSRRPNTSFCFLDIRSPGLGDTAMYLCATSRGLAANTGELFFGEGSRLTVL.

This clonotype was detected many times. The gene calls are TRBV29-1 and TRBJ1-2; D is unclear. CDR1 and CDR2 from the germline V gene are SQVTM and ANQGSEA. Trimming pared 4 bases from V and 4 bases from J, leaving 7 bases between. The CDR3 is 11 amino acids. The CDR3 coding sequence is TGCAGCGTTGGAGACGTCTATGGCTACACCTTC. It codes for CSVGDVYGYTF.

The V call is TRBV20-1, the J call TRBJ2-1; 8 nucleotides match TRBD2. The CDR3 is made up of 15 amino acids. V gave up 0 bases and J gave up 6 bases; unmatched junction bases: 7. Germline CDR1 reads DFQATT; CDR2 reads SNEGSKA (reference sequence). CDR3: CSARDHGGRRNEQFF. As DNA, the CDR3 is TGCAGTGCTAGAGATCATGGCGGGAGGCGCAATGAGCAGTTCTTC.

J is TRBJ2-3 and V is TRBV18; the D is unclear. With 1 base removed from V and 2 bases from J, the gap between germline ends came to 4 bases. Germline V CDR1 and CDR2: KGHSH, LQKENI. The CDR3 is 13 residues long. CDR3 sequence: CASSPLVTDTQYF. DNA of the CDR3: TGTGCCAGCTCACCACTCGTCACAGATACGCAGTATTTT.

Many counts were recorded for this clonotype. The chain has TRBV29-1 and TRBJ2-1; maybe TRBD2 (6 bases). The CDR3 runs 14 residues. CDR1 and CDR2 (germline): SQVTM, ANQGSEA. Trimming left V 6 bases short and J 0 bases short, with 12 bases between. In DNA form, the CDR3 reads TGCAGCGTGGCCGGGACTCTCTCCTACAATGAGCAGTTCTTC. The encoded protein is CSVAGTLSYNEQFF.

The genes are TRBV7-8 and TRBJ2-7; TRBD2 matches at 7 bases. V trimming: 10 bases; J trimming: 4 bases; junction bases outside the gene matches: 7. The CDR3 consists of 12 residues. Germline V gene data show CDR1 as SGHVS and CDR2 as FQNEAQ. The CDR3 reads CATGLGGYEQYF. CDR3 DNA sequence: TGTGCCACCGGACTAGGCGGTTACGAGCAGTACTTC.

The chain recombines TRBV28 with TRBJ2-1; the D is unclear. Trimming took off 4 bases at V and 12 bases at J, with 10 bases between the two ends. The V gene's germline CDR1 is MDHEN and CDR2 SYDVKM. CDR3 length: 11 residues. The CDR3 region is CASSSGSGQFF. For the CDR3, the DNA is TGTGCCAGCAGTTCAGGTTCAGGGCAGTTCTTC. Full variable domain (rest looked up from reference TRBV28 and TRBJ2-1): DVKVTQSSRYLVKRTGEKVFLECVQDMDHENMFWYRQDPGLGLRLIYFSYDVKMKEKGDIPEGYSVSREKKERFSLILESASTNQTSMYLCASSSGSGQFFGPGTRLTVL.

Only a few counts were recorded for this clonotype. The rearrangement uses TRBV29-1 and TRBJ2-2; D is ambiguous. Germline lookup yields CDR1 SQVTM and CDR2 ANQGSEA. This CDR3 comprises 14 residues. Here the CDR3 reads CRARASQNTGELFF. CDR3 coding DNA: TGCAGGGCCCGGGCATCTCAGAACACCGGGGAGCTGTTTTTT.

This clonotype was recorded many times. The chain combines TRBV5-6 with TRBJ2-7; 8 bases fit TRBD1. The CDR3 sequence is 14 residues long. The germline V gene has CDR1 SGHDT and CDR2 YYEEEE. The V segment lost 4 bases and the J segment 5 bases; nucleotides outside the gene matches: 8. The CDR3 sequence: CASSLYRGNNEQYF. CDR3 nucleotide sequence: TGTGCCAGCAGCCTATACAGGGGGAACAACGAGCAGTACTTC.

This clonotype has just a few counts. The chain combines TRBV29-1 with TRBJ2-1; D remains ambiguous. Trimming shortened V by 5 bases and J by 7 bases, and 18 bases separated the two germline ends. From germline, CDR1 is SQVTM and CDR2 ANQGSEA. This CDR3 has 14 amino acids. CDR3 bases: TGCAGCGTTCCTATGAGCGCCCTAGGGAATGAGCAGTTCTTC. It is translated as CSVPMSALGNEQFF.

The gene calls are TRBV4-2 and TRBJ1-1; 11 bases are shared with TRBD1. The CDR3 runs to 16 residues. Germline V gene lookup returns CDR1 LGHNA and CDR2 YNFKEQ. V gave up 1 base and J gave up 4 bases; unmatched junction bases: 5. CDR3 sequence (DNA): TGTGCCAGCAGCCAAGGATTTGGACAGGGGGCCACTGAAGCTTTCTTT. This encodes CASSQGFGQGATEAFF.

The chain is built from TRBV7-2 and TRBJ2-1; 9 nucleotides match TRBD2. The CDR3 length is 16 residues. V shed 1 base and J 7 bases; nucleotides not matched to a gene: 8. Germline CDR1 reads SGHTA; CDR2 reads FQGNSA. Here the CDR3 reads CASSLGAGGTGNEQFF. The CDR3 region has the DNA TGTGCCAGCAGCTTAGGTGCGGGAGGGACGGGGAATGAGCAGTTCTTC.

This clonotype was counted at least ten times. V usage is TRBV7-2 and J usage is TRBJ2-7; 9 nucleotides line up with TRBD1. The CDR3 is 14 residues long. The ends lost 0 bases at V and 7 bases at J; junction bases unmatched: 4. The germline gives CDR1 SGHTA, CDR2 FQGNSA. This CDR3 is CASSLAQGAREQYF. The CDR3 region has the DNA TGTGCCAGCAGCTTAGCACAGGGGGCGCGTGAGCAGTACTTC. The full variable domain, completed using reference TRBV7-2 and TRBJ2-7, is GAGVSQSPSNKVTEKGKDVELRCDPISGHTALYWYRQSLGQGLEFLIYFQGNSAPDKSGLPSDRFSAERTGGSVSTLTIQRTQQEDSAVYLCASSLAQGAREQYFGPGTRLTVT.

This clonotype has only a few counts. The chain combines TRBV29-1 with TRBJ2-7; D may be TRBD2 (6 bases). Per germline, CDR1 SQVTM and CDR2 ANQGSEA. V lost 7 bases to trimming and J lost 6 bases, with 22 bases between them. This CDR3 is 14 amino acids long. The CDR3 loop is CSAQGTSRSGEQYF. In nucleotides, the CDR3 is TGCAGCGCCCAAGGGACTTCACGGAGCGGCGAGCAGTACTTC.

Ten or more counts support this clonotype. The CDR3 region is CASSPPDRSSYEQYF. The CDR3 DNA is TGTGCCAGCAGTCCCCCGGACAGGTCCTCCTACGAGCAGTACTTC. This sequence joins TRBV28 and TRBJ2-7; 7 nucleotides align to TRBD1. Germline CDR1 reads MDHEN; CDR2 reads SYDVKM. V shed 5 bases, J shed 0 bases, and the junction held 7 bases outside the gene matches. The CDR3 is 15 amino acids.

This clonotype was detected ten times or more. CDR3 sequence (DNA): TGCAGCGTCGGTTGGGACGCAAATTCACCCCTCCACTTT. Encoded protein: CSVGWDANSPLHF. This chain uses TRBV29-1 with TRBJ1-6; D possibly corresponds to TRBD1 (5 bases). The germline V and J ends were trimmed by 6 bases and 7 bases, with 13 bases remaining between them. CDR1 is SQVTM, CDR2 ANQGSEA, per germline. There are 13 residues in the CDR3.

There are many counts of this clonotype. This chain connects TRBV2 to TRBJ2-3, with 8 bases identical to TRBD2. The CDR3 loop spans 16 amino acids. Germline CDR1 and CDR2: SNHLY and FYNNEI. V gave up 2 bases and J gave up 1 base; unmatched junction bases: 5. The CDR3 loop reads CASSESQAGGTDTQYF. DNA of the CDR3: TGTGCCAGCAGTGAAAGTCAAGCGGGGGGCACAGATACGCAGTATTTT.

The gene calls are TRBV12-3 or TRBV12-4 and TRBJ2-2, with a possible D match to TRBD2 (6 bases). With 5 bases removed from V and 6 bases from J, the gap between germline ends came to 19 bases. The length of the CDR3 is 16 residues. CDR3 DNA: TGTGCCAGCAGTCGAGACAGCTGGAGGGAGCCCGGGGAGCTGTTTTTT. Translation gives CASSRDSWREPGELFF.

This chain links TRBV20-1 with TRBJ2-7; D is ambiguous. CDR1 and CDR2 (germline): DFQATT, SNEGSKA (reference sequence). Trimming removed 6 bases from V and 2 bases from J, with 11 bases in between. The CDR3 loop spans 12 amino acids. The CDR3 protein is CSASLGAYEQYF. In nucleotides, the CDR3 is TGCAGTGCCTCCCTTGGCGCCTACGAGCAGTACTTC.

This clonotype has a count of ten or more. This chain joins TRBV7-6 and TRBJ2-1; TRBD2 agrees at 8 bases. The CDR3 loop spans 15 amino acids. The V gene end was trimmed by 5 bases and the J gene end by 8 bases; junction bases not matched to a gene: 11. Germline lookup yields CDR1 SGHVS and CDR2 FNYEAQ. CDR3 sequence reads: CASSLTSAREDEQFF. For the CDR3, the DNA is TGTGCCAGCAGCCTGACTAGCGCAAGGGAGGATGAGCAGTTCTTC.